These 29 T cell receptor beta chains originate from one sample sequenced in a study of control samples from healthy donors and cancer patients (dated by TCRdb to the early 2020s). The library was generated by the immunoSEQ multiplex PCR assay. What TCRdb holds here is the immuneACCESS table cut down to in-frame rearrangements. Part of the clones is not present; checked against another copy, under half of the missing clones reflect an unresolved V gene, and the others are unexplained. The sample table holds more than 110,000 clones, of which about 85% were seen once. The ten most abundant clones make up 8.5% to 9.5% of the sample. The sequenced sample consisted of blood. These receptors originate from a woman in her twenties or thirties in good health.

The gene calls are TRBV9 and TRBJ2-7, with 7 positions matching TRBD2. Germline V CDR1 and CDR2: SGDLS, YYNGEE. The V segment lost 3 bases and the J segment 2 bases; nucleotides outside the gene matches: 5. The CDR3 extends over 14 amino acids. CDR3 region: CASSADLAAYEQYF. The CDR3 nucleotides read TGTGCCAGCAGCGCAGATCTAGCGGCCTACGAGCAGTACTTC.

The chain employs TRBV6-5 and TRBJ1-6; possibly TRBD1 for D (6 bases). V was shortened by 7 bases and J by 11 bases, with 12 bases between the two germline ends. Germline CDR1 is MNHEY and CDR2 is SVGAGI. The CDR3 spans 12 residues. The DNA for the CDR3 is TGTGCCAGCACCTCAGGGGTTCCACCCCTCCACTTT. Protein product: CASTSGVPPLHF.

The chain recombines TRBV7-6 with TRBJ1-1; no reliable D call. Per germline, CDR1 SGHVS and CDR2 FNYEAQ. V gave up 3 bases and J gave up 1 base, with 12 bases separating them. The CDR3 runs 15 residues. The CDR3 protein is CASSLPPTQNTEAFF. The CDR3 DNA reads TGTGCCAGCAGCTTGCCCCCCACACAGAACACTGAAGCTTTCTTT.

This clone is a singleton in its sample. The CDR3 is CASSLRYGNTEAFF. For the CDR3, the DNA is TGTGCCAGCAGCTTACGATATGGGAACACTGAAGCTTTCTTT. This chain uses TRBV7-8 with TRBJ1-1; D gene uncertain. The germline gives CDR1 SGHVS, CDR2 FQNEAQ. This CDR3 has 14 amino acids. Trimming took 2 bases from V and 1 from J, leaving 8 bases between them.

The chain recombines TRBV7-2 with TRBJ2-7, with TRBD1 as a possible D gene (6 bases). Trimming pared 1 base from V and 1 base from J, leaving 11 bases between. Germline CDR1 SGHTA, CDR2 FQGNSA. This CDR3 is built from 15 residues. The CDR3 protein is CASSLVAGVSYEQYF. In nucleotides, the CDR3 is TGTGCCAGCAGCTTAGTCGCAGGGGTTTCCTACGAGCAGTACTTC.

The chain recombines TRBV6-6 with TRBJ2-1, with unresolved D. Deletions cut 0 bases from V and 1 base from J, with 10 bases between. In germline, CDR1 is MNHNY, CDR2 SVGAGI (reference sequence). The CDR3 has 16 amino acids. CDR3 loop: CASSYSISGSYNEQFF. The CDR3, as DNA: TGTGCCAGCAGTTACTCAATTTCTGGGTCCTACAATGAGCAGTTCTTC.

The chain links TRBV5-1 to TRBJ1-4, with 7 bases matching TRBD1. Germline CDR1 reads SGHRS; CDR2 reads YFSETQ. With 3 bases clipped from V and 0 bases from J, the junction kept 5 bases outside the gene matches. This CDR3 is 16 amino acids long. CDR3 region: CASSSNRGTTNEKLFF. Written as DNA, the CDR3 is TGCGCCAGCAGCTCAAACAGGGGAACAACTAATGAAAAACTGTTTTTT.

The chain links TRBV5-1 to TRBJ1-4; no clear D gene. The CDR3 sequence is 16 residues long. Germline assignment: CDR1 SGHRS and CDR2 YFSETQ. Trimming stripped 4 bases from V and 3 bases from J, with 16 bases between. CDR3 sequence (DNA): TGCGCCAGCAGCCTGTTGTCGACGGTGCCTAATGAAAAACTGTTTTTT. Protein: CASSLLSTVPNEKLFF.

V usage is TRBV7-2 and J usage is TRBJ1-4; D remains ambiguous. This CDR3 is 13 amino acids long. Germline V gene data show CDR1 as SGHTA and CDR2 as FQGNSA. V gave up 3 bases and J gave up 8 bases, with 10 bases separating them. The CDR3, as DNA: TGTGCCAGCAGCTTCACAATCCCCGAAAAACTGTTTTTT. Residues: CASSFTIPEKLFF.

The chain employs TRBV6-5 and TRBJ2-2; D may correspond to TRBD1 or TRBD2 (5 bases each). The CDR3 contains 13 residues. V lost 6 bases, J lost 6 bases, and 11 bases lay in between. The germline CDR1 and CDR2 sequences are MNHEY and SVGAGI. The CDR3 nucleotides read TGTGCCAGCAGGAGGGGCGTACCCGGGGAGCTGTTTTTT. Translating gives CASRRGVPGELFF.

Only one count was recorded for this clone. The chain employs TRBV9 and TRBJ2-7, with TRBD2 as a possible D gene (7 bases). This CDR3 spans 15 amino acids. V shed 3 bases and J shed 1 base, with 14 bases lying between them. Looked up from germline, CDR1 is SGDLS and CDR2 is YYNGEE. Here the CDR3 reads CASSETGGASYEQYF. CDR3 nucleotides: TGTGCCAGCAGCGAAACGGGGGGCGCGTCCTACGAGCAGTACTTC.

This clone was counted only a few times. This chain links TRBV4-2 with TRBJ1-5; 8 nucleotides align to TRBD1. V lost 5 bases to trimming and J lost 3 bases; unmatched junction nucleotides: 9. CDR1 LGHNA and CDR2 YNFKEQ come from the germline V gene. The CDR3 totals 16 residues. The CDR3 region is CASSMGGTGANQPQHF. CDR3 DNA sequence: TGTGCCAGCAGCATGGGAGGGACAGGCGCCAATCAGCCCCAGCATTTT.

A single count supports this clone. J is TRBJ1-2 and V is TRBV7-9; 11 nucleotides match TRBD1. J was trimmed by 4 bases and V by 2 bases; bases with no gene match: 9. CDR1 is SEHNR and CDR2 is FQNEAQ in the germline V gene (reference sequence). The CDR3 is made up of 17 amino acids. The CDR3 sequence: CASSLLGQGVGGYGYTF. CDR3 coding DNA: TGTGCCAGCAGCTTACTGGGACAGGGGGTAGGTGGCTATGGCTACACCTTC.

The chain has TRBV28 and TRBJ2-1; 9 bases are shared with TRBD2. CDR1 is MDHEN, CDR2 SYDVKM, per germline. V trimming: 8 bases; J trimming: 0 bases; junction bases outside the gene matches: 14. CDR3 length equals 18 residues. For the CDR3, the DNA is TGTGCCAGCTACTCCGTAGGACTAGCGTTTAGCTCCTACAATGAGCAGTTCTTC. Protein: CASYSVGLAFSSYNEQFF.

This clone has only a few counts. The CDR3 region is CASSDPSGLTDTQYF. The CDR3, as DNA: TGTGCCAGCAGTGACCCAAGCGGGCTCACAGATACGCAGTATTTT. The chain joins TRBV28 to TRBJ2-3, with D maybe TRBD2 (6 bases). V was clipped by 5 bases and J by 2 bases, with 14 bases between them. Germline V gene sequence: CDR1 MDHEN, CDR2 SYDVKM. This CDR3 region has 15 residues.

The chain recombines TRBV7-9 with TRBJ1-2, with 9 bases lining up with TRBD1. The CDR3 length is 15 residues. J gave up 6 bases and V 1 base, and 6 bases lay outside the gene matches. The V gene's germline CDR1 is SEHNR and CDR2 FQNEAQ (reference sequence). The CDR3 nucleotides are TGTGCCAGCAGCTTAGAGTGGGGACAGGGTAATGGCTACACCTTC. It specifies CASSLEWGQGNGYTF.

J is TRBJ1-1 and V is TRBV6-5, with D possibly TRBD1 on 5 matching bases. In germline, CDR1 is MNHEY, CDR2 SVGAGI. Trimming stripped 6 bases from V and 3 bases from J, with 11 bases between. This CDR3 is built from 13 residues. The DNA for the CDR3 is TGTGCCAGCAGCCGCCCAGGGTACACTGAAGCTTTCTTT. This encodes CASSRPGYTEAFF.

The gene calls are TRBV11-2 and TRBJ1-1, with 7 bases fitting TRBD1. This CDR3 has 14 residues. CDR1 is SGHAT and CDR2 is FQNNGV in the germline V gene. J lost 8 bases, V lost 6 bases, and 12 bases had no gene match. The CDR3: CASRDPGGLREAFF. For the CDR3, the DNA is TGTGCCAGCAGAGACCCAGGGGGGCTCCGGGAAGCTTTCTTT. Using reference TRBV11-2 and TRBJ1-1 for the parts outside the CDR3, the full variable domain is EAGVAQSPRYKIIEKRQSVAFWCNPISGHATLYWYQQILGQGPKLLIQFQNNGVVDDSQLPKDRFSAERLKGVDSTLKIQPAKLEDSAVYLCASRDPGGLREAFFGQGTRLTVV.

The chain recombines TRBV6-2 or TRBV6-3 with TRBJ1-2; 9 positions match TRBD1. The CDR3 spans 16 residues. Losses at the gene ends were 0 bases for V and 3 bases for J; bases not matched to a gene: 5. Germline assignment: CDR1 MNHEY and CDR2 SVGEGT. CDR3 in amino acids: CASSYSTTGGDYGYTF. CDR3 nucleotide sequence: TGTGCCAGCAGTTACTCAACGACAGGGGGAGACTATGGCTACACCTTC.

The chain links TRBV5-3 to TRBJ2-7; tentative D call: TRBD2 (6 bases). TRBV5-3 is treated as an ORF (open reading frame) with a function not yet certain. The V end was cut by 2 bases, the J end by 3 bases, with 18 bases between. The CDR3 has 16 residues. The CDR3 DNA sequence: TGTGCCAGAAGCTTCCCCCGGGGGAGTCATCGCTACGAGCAGTACTTC. This translates into CARSFPRGSHRYEQYF.

The V gene is TRBV27, the J gene TRBJ1-2; D is ambiguous. Germline CDR1 and CDR2: MNHEY and SMNVEV (reference sequence). Between the trimmed V and J ends, which lost 5 bases and 8 bases, there was a span of 15 bases. The CDR3 sequence is 13 residues long. CDR3 DNA: TGTGCCAGCAGTCCATCTTATGGGCTCGGCTACACCTTC. Translating it yields CASSPSYGLGYTF.

The genes are TRBV14 and TRBJ1-3, with 7 positions matching TRBD1. CDR1 and CDR2 (germline): SGHDN, FVKESK. The CDR3 sequence is 16 residues long. V lost 1 base to trimming and J lost 0 bases; unmatched junction nucleotides: 3. CDR3 protein: CASSQGQGYSGNTIYF. In DNA form, the CDR3 reads TGTGCCAGCAGCCAAGGACAGGGCTACTCTGGAAACACCATATATTTT.

The J gene is TRBJ2-7, the V gene TRBV18; a possible D gene is TRBD2 (7 bases). Trimming took 3 bases from V and 6 from J, leaving 21 bases between them. This CDR3 spans 16 amino acids. CDR1 KGHSH and CDR2 LQKENI come from the germline V gene. The CDR3 region has the DNA TGTGCCAGCTCACCGGGACTTCTCAGGGGCGGGGGCGAGCAGTACTTC. It specifies CASSPGLLRGGGEQYF.

The V gene is TRBV7-2, the J gene TRBJ1-3, with D perhaps matching TRBD1 (5 bases). CDR3 length equals 15 residues. Between the trimmed V and J ends, which lost 5 bases and 0 bases, there was a span of 11 bases. Germline V lookup: CDR1 SGHTA, CDR2 FQGNSA. CDR3 loop: CASSTTTVSGNTIYF. CDR3 nucleotide sequence: TGTGCCAGCAGCACCACGACAGTCTCTGGAAACACCATATATTTT.

This clone was counted once. V and J are TRBV10-3 and TRBJ2-6; no clear D. The CDR3 covers 15 residues. Looked up from germline, CDR1 is ENHRY and CDR2 is SYGVKD. V was clipped by 2 bases and J by 2 bases, with 7 bases between them. The CDR3 DNA reads as TGTGCCATCAGTGAGCACAGACCTGGGGCCAACGTCCTGACTTTC. The encoded protein is CAISEHRPGANVLTF.

The count of this clone is one. V gene TRBV6-6 combines with J gene TRBJ1-6; tentatively, D is TRBD1 (5 bases). The CDR3 spans 16 residues. Germline-derived CDR1 and CDR2 are MNHNY and SVGAGI (reference sequence). V was clipped by 4 bases and J by 5 bases, with 15 bases between them. CDR3 DNA: TGTGCCAGCAGTTTCGAGTCGGGACTTGATAATTCACCCCTCCACTTT. It is translated as CASSFESGLDNSPLHF.

The chain employs TRBV11-2 and TRBJ1-1, with D maybe TRBD1 (6 bases). V lost 1 base to trimming and J lost 8 bases, with 17 bases between them. CDR1 is SGHAT and CDR2 is FQNNGV in the germline V gene. The CDR3 contains 15 residues. The CDR3 region has the DNA TGTGCCAGCAGCTTAGTACGCGGGGGCGCAACCGAAGCTTTCTTT. This sequence encodes CASSLVRGGATEAFF. The whole variable domain, filled in from reference TRBV11-2 and TRBJ1-1, reads EAGVAQSPRYKIIEKRQSVAFWCNPISGHATLYWYQQILGQGPKLLIQFQNNGVVDDSQLPKDRFSAERLKGVDSTLKIQPAKLEDSAVYLCASSLVRGGATEAFFGQGTRLTVV.

This chain joins TRBV7-3 and TRBJ2-3; D is uncertain. V lost 4 bases and J 0 bases, leaving 5 bases between the germline ends. Germline-derived CDR1 and CDR2 are SGHTA and FQGTGA. The CDR3 is 13 amino acids. CDR3 sequence reads: CASSSGSTDTQYF. DNA for the CDR3: TGTGCCAGCAGCTCTGGGAGCACAGATACGCAGTATTTT.

The rearrangement joins TRBV18 to TRBJ1-3, with D perhaps matching TRBD1 (5 bases). V was trimmed by 0 bases and J by 0 bases, leaving 12 bases between them. Germline V gene data show CDR1 as KGHSH and CDR2 as LQKENI. This CDR3 has 17 amino acids. In DNA form, the CDR3 reads TGTGCCAGCTCACCACCGAGAGGGGACCTCTCTGGAAACACCATATATTTT. Translating it yields CASSPPRGDLSGNTIYF.